A single sample is the source of the 20 T cell receptor beta chains below, sequenced in a study of low-dose radiotherapy and immunotherapy resistance in tumors. TRAV- and TRBV-specific primers, spanning alpha and beta chains, primed first-strand cDNA. For amplifying TCRs, the PCR ran for 20 to 25 cycles with Phusion, which was used together with a constant-region primer and the adapter on the V primers. TCRdb fed the reads into MiXCR, producing one record per CDR3 protein. This repertoire shows fewer than 50,000 distinct CDR3 sequences, approximately 26% found once; its top ten account for around a tenth. The time point was: after trial treatment. Noted treatment: LDRT plus nivolumab, ipilimumab, low-dose cyclophosphamide and aspirin (RACIN trial). The sample consisted of PBMCs, taken after low-dose radiotherapy plus immunotherapy. These receptors were obtained from a male donor with prostate cancer.

Regarding this clonotype: The likely explanation is a read error, given a far larger clone one base away. This sequence joins TRBV7-3 and TRBJ2-7, with 8 positions matching TRBD2. Germline V gene data show CDR1 as SGHTA and CDR2 as FQGTGA. The CDR3 consists of 16 residues. V lost 10 bases to trimming and J lost 2 bases; unmatched junction nucleotides: 16. CDR3 sequence (DNA): TGTGCCATCACTTCTCGGGAGGGACGTTCGGCCTACGAGCAGTACTTC. It yields the protein CAITSREGRSAYEQYF.

On this clonotype itself: This is likely an artifact of a read error, given a far larger clone one base away. V is TRBV28 and J is TRBJ2-1; 7 bases align to TRBD1. The CDR3 runs to 15 residues. Trimming at V came to 6 bases and at J to 10 bases, leaving 15 bases not matched to a gene. CDR1 is MDHEN and CDR2 is SYDVKM in the germline V gene. As DNA, the CDR3 is TGTGCCAGCAGCAGTGGGGACAGACATTCCTACGAGCAGTTCTTC. Encoded protein: CASSSGDRHSYEQFF.

This clonotype was picked up many times. The gene calls are TRBV4-1 and TRBJ2-1; TRBD2 matches at 10 bases. This CDR3 comprises 16 residues. CDR1 is MGHRA and CDR2 is YSYEKL in the germline V gene. J gave up 7 bases and V 1 base, and 7 bases lay outside the gene matches. This CDR3 reads CASSQGGAGGRNEQFF. The CDR3 DNA reads as TGCGCCAGCAGCCAAGGAGGAGCGGGAGGGAGGAATGAGCAGTTCTTC.

In this sample, this clonotype turned up many times. The chain combines TRBV11-3 with TRBJ1-1; perhaps TRBD1 as D (6 bases). Trimming shortened V by 1 base and J by 3 bases, and 9 bases separated the two germline ends. Germline CDR1 reads SGHNT; CDR2 reads YENEEA. The CDR3 covers 14 residues. The CDR3 coding sequence is TGTGCCAGCAGCTTAGGGGGGGCGGACACTGAAGCTTTCTTT. Protein: CASSLGGADTEAFF.

This clonotype came up many times. The V and J genes are TRBV18 and TRBJ1-1; D not resolved. V lost 2 bases, J lost 0 bases, and 10 bases lay in between. Germline CDR1 reads KGHSH; CDR2 reads LQKENI. CDR3 length: 15 residues. The CDR3 loop reads CASSPDPGMNTEAFF. The CDR3, as DNA: TGTGCCAGCTCACCAGATCCCGGGATGAACACTGAAGCTTTCTTT.

The chain combines TRBV10-3 with TRBJ2-7; 8 bases map to TRBD1. The V gene's germline CDR1 is ENHRY and CDR2 SYGVKD. V gave up 10 bases and J gave up 7 bases; unmatched junction bases: 6. This CDR3 spans 11 amino acids. The CDR3 bases are TGTGCCACCACTGACAGGGGAGAGCAGTACTTC. Amino acid sequence: CATTDRGEQYF.

The table lists this clonotype with many counts. The chain has TRBV7-9 and TRBJ2-1; D perhaps matches TRBD1 (6 bases). Germline lookup yields CDR1 SEHNR and CDR2 FQNEAQ (reference sequence). This CDR3 is 14 amino acids long. Trimming cost V 1 base and J 5 bases, with 9 bases left between them. The DNA for the CDR3 is TGTGCCAGCAGCTTAGTAGGGGGAAACAATGAGCAGTTCTTC. Its protein product is CASSLVGGNNEQFF.

Many counts were recorded for this clonotype. The chain has TRBV15 and TRBJ2-5; 9 bases are a match to TRBD2. Germline V gene lookup returns CDR1 LNHNV and CDR2 YYDKDF (reference sequence). The CDR3 length is 16 residues. V lost 1 base and J lost 4; bases outside the gene matches: 7. DNA of the CDR3: TGTGCCACCAGCAGAGGCGCGGGAGGGCTCCGAGAGACCCAGTACTTC. Its protein is CATSRGAGGLRETQYF.

This clonotype was found many times. The chain recombines TRBV7-9 with TRBJ1-5; unclear D gene. With 2 bases removed from V and 1 base from J, the gap between germline ends came to 6 bases. The V gene's germline CDR1 is SEHNR and CDR2 FQNEAQ (reference sequence). This CDR3 is 14 amino acids long. For the CDR3, the DNA is TGTGCCAGCAGCTTAACGGAGAGCAATCAGCCCCAGCATTTT. Translated: CASSLTESNQPQHF.

Remarks on this clonotype: A far larger clone is just one base off, so this is likely a read error. The chain has TRBV29-1 and TRBJ2-5; 9 bases align to TRBD1. Losses at the gene ends were 1 base for V and 11 bases for J; bases not matched to a gene: 14. CDR1 is SQVTM, CDR2 ANQGSEA, per germline. The CDR3 has 15 residues. CDR3 sequence: CSVEGTGEPYNEQYF. CDR3 nucleotides: TGCAGCGTTGAAGGGACAGGGGAGCCCTACAATGAGCAGTACTTC.

This clonotype has at least ten counts. This chain uses TRBV18 with TRBJ2-3; D gene ambiguous. Between the trimmed V and J ends, which lost 0 bases and 2 bases, there was a span of 15 bases. This CDR3 is 17 amino acids long. Germline V gives CDR1 KGHSH, CDR2 LQKENI. CDR3 sequence (DNA): TGTGCCAGCTCACCACCGTCCGGACGTACGAACACAGATACGCAGTATTTT. Its translation is CASSPPSGRTNTDTQYF.

Ten or more counts support this clonotype. The V gene is TRBV3-1, the J gene TRBJ1-3; TRBD1 might be the D (5 bases). The CDR3 is 15 amino acids. Looked up from germline, CDR1 is LGHDT and CDR2 is YNNKEL (reference sequence). V was trimmed by 5 bases and J by 0 bases, leaving 11 bases between them. CDR3 sequence (DNA): TGTGCCAGCAGCTTGCGACAGACCTCTGGAAACACCATATATTTT. Its translation: CASSLRQTSGNTIYF.

At least ten counts were recorded for this clonotype. In DNA, the CDR3 is TGTGCCAGCAGCTGGCGGTCTCAGAGATTGACAGATACGCAGTATTTT. Translation: CASSWRSQRLTDTQYF. This chain uses TRBV5-4 with TRBJ2-3; D unresolved. The CDR3 consists of 16 residues. Trimming removed 3 bases from V and 3 bases from J, with 17 bases in between. Germline assignment: CDR1 SGHNT and CDR2 YYREEE (reference sequence). Using reference TRBV5-4 and TRBJ2-3 for the parts outside the CDR3, the full variable domain is ETGVTQSPTHLIKTRGQQVTLRCSSQSGHNTVSWYQQALGQGPQFIFQYYREEENGRGNFPPRFSGLQFPNYSSELNVNALELDDSALYLCASSWRSQRLTDTQYFGPGTRLTVL.

This clonotype was detected ten times or more. This sequence joins TRBV5-1 and TRBJ2-2; D perhaps matches TRBD2 (6 bases). This CDR3 spans 15 amino acids. V gave up 4 bases and J gave up 4 bases, with 14 bases separating them. Per germline, CDR1 SGHRS and CDR2 YFSETQ. The CDR3 sequence is CASSPALASTGELFF. The CDR3 region has the DNA TGCGCCAGCAGCCCCGCCCTAGCGAGCACCGGGGAGCTGTTTTTT. Full variable domain (rest looked up from reference TRBV5-1 and TRBJ2-2): KAGVTQTPRYLIKTRGQQVTLSCSPISGHRSVSWYQQTPGQGLQFLFEYFSETQRNKGNFPGRFSGRQFSNSRSEMNVSTLELGDSALYLCASSPALASTGELFFGEGSRLTVL.

This chain uses TRBV29-1 with TRBJ1-2; 9 bases are shared with TRBD1. CDR3 length: 13 amino acids. Germline CDR1 and CDR2: SQVTM and ANQGSEA. J gave up 6 bases and V 3 bases, and 5 bases lay outside the gene matches. The CDR3 region is CSVEEQGAHGYTF. CDR3 DNA: TGCAGCGTTGAGGAACAGGGGGCCCATGGCTACACCTTC.

As to this clonotype: A read error is the likely source, as a far larger clone sits one nucleotide away. The chain has TRBV20-1 and TRBJ2-7; 11 nucleotides agree with TRBD2. The CDR3 runs to 15 residues. The germline gives CDR1 DFQATT, CDR2 SNEGSKA (reference sequence). With 2 bases clipped from V and 7 bases from J, the junction kept 10 bases outside the gene matches. The CDR3 bases are TGCAGTGCTAGACCGGTAGCGGGGGGGCCCGATGAGCAGTACTTC. Protein: CSARPVAGGPDEQYF.

This clonotype was picked up many times. The chain joins TRBV6-1 to TRBJ2-7; TRBD1 matches 11 bases. CDR3 size: 15 residues. The germline V gene has CDR1 MNHNS and CDR2 SASEGT. J lost 3 bases, V lost 0 bases, and 1 base had no gene match. The CDR3 here is CASSEAGTGGYEQYF. For the CDR3, the DNA is TGTGCCAGCAGTGAAGCCGGGACAGGGGGCTACGAGCAGTACTTC.

This clonotype is judged medium-sized. This chain connects TRBV18 to TRBJ2-1; D is uncertain. The CDR3 extends over 12 amino acids. Trimming took 3 bases from V and 10 from J, leaving 10 bases between them. Germline V CDR1 and CDR2: KGHSH, LQKENI. CDR3 loop: CASSPGDTEQFF. CDR3 nucleotides: TGTGCCAGCTCACCCGGAGACACGGAGCAGTTCTTC.

Ten or more counts support this clonotype. V and J are TRBV3-1 and TRBJ2-1, with 7 positions matching TRBD2. Germline assignment: CDR1 LGHDT and CDR2 YNNKEL (reference sequence). CDR3 length: 15 amino acids. With 5 bases clipped from V and 7 bases from J, the junction kept 11 bases outside the gene matches. As DNA, the CDR3 is TGTGCCAGCAGCACCTCTGGGCGGGACTATAATGAGCAGTTCTTC. Residues: CASSTSGRDYNEQFF.

Concerning this clonotype itself: This likely reflects a read error, since a far larger clone is one base away. The chain links TRBV6-1 to TRBJ2-1; 12 bases are shared with TRBD2. The ends lost 6 bases at V and 10 bases at J; junction bases unmatched: 13. The CDR3 length is 16 residues. Germline V gene lookup returns CDR1 MNHNS and CDR2 SASEGT. The CDR3 DNA sequence: TGTGCCAGCAGCAAGACTAGCGGGGGACCTGCCTACGAGCAGTTCTTC. Translation: CASSKTSGGPAYEQFF.